A selection of T cell receptor beta chains follows, all from one sample in a study of blood T cell repertoires in COVID-19. Some clones are missing from TCRdb's copy, which holds only in-frame ones; the method was immunoSEQ multiplex PCR. The table has roughly 140,000 clones, 84% seen once. Sequenced sample: PBMCs or T cells enriched from blood (not recorded which). Receptor source: a man aged 45-65 years in a cohort exposed to, infected with or recovered from COVID-19 (not recorded which). The CDR3 runs from the conserved cysteine through the conserved F or W. The D gene is left open where the match is weak.

V: TRBV12-3/TRBV12-4
J: TRBJ1-1
D: -
CDR3: CASTGVAEAFF

V: TRBV25-1
J: TRBJ2-7
D: TRBD2
CDR3: CASSGASGGTESPYEQYF

V: TRBV11-1
J: TRBJ2-3
D: -
CDR3: CASSEDRDPGADTQYF

V: TRBV19
J: TRBJ2-5
D: TRBD2
CDR3: CASSIAGGLSGTQYF

V: TRBV19
J: TRBJ1-4
D: -
CDR3: CASSIAQGTNEKLFF

V: TRBV5-1
J: TRBJ1-1
D: TRBD1
CDR3: CASSLAKTGGPEKAFF

V: TRBV10-3
J: TRBJ2-7
D: -
CDR3: CAISAIAALEQYF

V: TRBV6-6
J: TRBJ1-1
D: -
CDR3: CASRGGGDTEAFF

V: TRBV6-6
J: TRBJ1-5
D: TRBD1
CDR3: CASSFRTGTSNQPQHF

V: TRBV28
J: TRBJ2-7
D: TRBD2
CDR3: CASQRTTSGFYEQYF

V: TRBV6-1
J: TRBJ2-7
D: -
CDR3: CASSEAVAGGEQYF

V: TRBV24-1
J: TRBJ1-2
D: TRBD1
CDR3: CATSDGTGKGYTF

V: TRBV6-6
J: TRBJ2-7
D: TRBD1
CDR3: CASSSPGQGYEQYF

V: TRBV14
J: TRBJ2-3
D: -
CDR3: CASSQGQIVGTDTQYF

V: TRBV6-4
J: TRBJ2-5
D: TRBD2
CDR3: CASSDKLAGGPVTQYF

V: TRBV14
J: TRBJ2-7
D: -
CDR3: CASSQLLGKGAYEQYF

V: TRBV27
J: TRBJ2-2
D: -
CDR3: CASSFRLAGTGELFF

V: TRBV19
J: TRBJ2-7
D: -
CDR3: CASSDNYEQYF

V: TRBV11-2
J: TRBJ2-7
D: -
CDR3: CASSLGGVEQYF

V: TRBV28
J: TRBJ1-1
D: TRBD1
CDR3: CASSLPGGNTEAFF

V: TRBV28
J: TRBJ2-1
D: TRBD2
CDR3: CASSPSGSAYNEQFF

V: TRBV18
J: TRBJ2-7
D: TRBD2
CDR3: CASSPGPQRDHYEQYF

V: TRBV9
J: TRBJ2-2
D: -
CDR3: CASSFGAGELFF

V: TRBV28
J: TRBJ2-2
D: -
CDR3: CASSLWRYTGELFF

V: TRBV29-1
J: TRBJ2-6
D: -
CDR3: CSVEEGTRVF

V: TRBV4-1
J: TRBJ2-3
D: -
CDR3: CASSQRGLFITDTQYF

V: TRBV5-5
J: TRBJ1-2
D: -
CDR3: CASSLTPGLNYGYTF

V: TRBV2
J: TRBJ2-5
D: -
CDR3: CASRTLRGGAETQYF

V: TRBV9
J: TRBJ2-1
D: TRBD1
CDR3: CASSATLGQGANNEQFF

V: TRBV3-1/TRBV3-2
J: TRBJ2-7
D: -
CDR3: CASSLTSSISFYEQYF

V: TRBV19
J: TRBJ1-4
D: TRBD1
CDR3: CASRAQGAGEKLFF

V: TRBV24-1
J: TRBJ2-1
D: TRBD2
CDR3: CATSDPLAGIGSYNEQFF